This is a list of T cell receptor beta chains from one sample in a study of blood T cell repertoires in COVID-19. Sequenced by immunoSEQ multiplex PCR; TCRdb stores in-frame clones only, minus some. Here the sample spans some 29,000 clones, 80% to 90% being singletons. Sample: peripheral blood. The receptors come from a woman of 80 years or more with COVID-19, enrolled during active disease. The CDR3 runs from the conserved cysteine through the conserved F or W. A D gene is named only where the DNA matches it firmly. The size entry is marked missing in some rows and otherwise reads once, few, many or a size class.

J,D,size,V,DNA,CDR3
TRBJ2-3,TRBD2,once,TRBV19,TGTGCCAGTAACCCGGGACTAGCGGGGGGGCCTTGGGATACGCAGTATTTT,CASNPGLAGGPWDTQYF
TRBJ2-3,TRBD2,.,TRBV9,TGTGCCAGCAGCCTCCAGACTAGCGGGGGGCCAAATCCAGATACGCAGTATTTT,CASSLQTSGGPNPDTQYF
TRBJ2-6,TRBD2,.,TRBV27,TGTGCCAGCACCCTCTCTTCTGAGCGGGGAAGCCCTGGGGCCAACGTCCTGACTTTC,CASTLSSERGSPGANVLTF
TRBJ2-7,.,.,TRBV5-1,TGCGCCAGCAGCGACCCAGGGTCCGAGCAGTACTTC,CASSDPGSEQYF
TRBJ1-1,.,.,TRBV2,TGTGCCAGCAGTTACAATTCCGTTGGCACTGAAGCTTTCTTT,CASSYNSVGTEAFF
TRBJ1-3,.,few,TRBV5-1,TGCGCCAGCAGCTTGCAGGGGACTGGAAACACCATATATTTT,CASSLQGTGNTIYF
TRBJ2-2,.,.,TRBV25-1,TGTGCCAGCAGAGCCGCAGGGGAGCTGTTTTTT,CASRAAGELFF
TRBJ2-7,.,.,TRBV12-3/TRBV12-4,TGTGCCAGCAGTTTATTGGAGGGCTACGAGCAGTACTTC,CASSLLEGYEQYF
TRBJ1-1,.,.,TRBV5-1,TGCGCCAGCAGCTTGGGAGGGGGGAACACTGAAGCTTTCTTT,CASSLGGGNTEAFF
TRBJ2-3,TRBD1,.,TRBV5-1,TGCGCCAGCAGCTTCGGACAGGGCGTTGTCACAGATACGCAGTATTTT,CASSFGQGVVTDTQYF
TRBJ2-5,TRBD1,.,TRBV7-2,TGTGCCAGCAGCGTTAGTAGGGGGCGGGAGACCCAGTACTTC,CASSVSRGRETQYF
TRBJ2-7,TRBD1,few,TRBV7-9,TGTGCCAGCAGCTTAGCCGGGACAGGGGTCTACGAGCAGTACTTC,CASSLAGTGVYEQYF
TRBJ1-2,TRBD1,.,TRBV30,TGTGCCTGGAGTGTACGGGACAGGGGTATACGGGGCTATGGCTACACCTTC,CAWSVRDRGIRGYGYTF
TRBJ2-7,.,.,TRBV10-2,TGCGCCAGCAGTGAGCTTAGCTACGAGCAGTACTTC,CASSELSYEQYF
TRBJ2-5,TRBD2,.,TRBV10-3,TGTGCCATCAGTGATGGAGTGATAGCGGGGGGGTCGGGAGAGACCCAGTACTTC,CAISDGVIAGGSGETQYF
TRBJ1-2,TRBD1,.,TRBV27,TGTGCCAGCAGCCCGGCGGGGACAGGGGTTAACTATGGCTACACCTTC,CASSPAGTGVNYGYTF
TRBJ2-3,.,once,TRBV18,TGTGCCAGCTCACCTCCCAGCAGGGATACGCAGTATTTT,CASSPPSRDTQYF
TRBJ1-1,.,.,TRBV5-1,TGCGCCAGCGCGGGGACGGGACCGGGGAACACTGAAGCTTTCTTT,CASAGTGPGNTEAFF
TRBJ1-5,.,.,TRBV12-2,TGTGCAAGTCGCTTAGCCTCGGACAGGGATGGACATCAGCCCCAGCATTTT,CASRLASDRDGHQPQHF
TRBJ2-7,.,.,TRBV7-2,TGTGCCAGCAGCTTTCGGAGGGGCTCCTACGAGCAGTACTTC,CASSFRRGSYEQYF
TRBJ1-2,TRBD1,once,TRBV9,TGTGCCAGCAGCGTAGCTACAGGGGCTGACTATGGCTACACCTTC,CASSVATGADYGYTF
TRBJ2-5,.,.,TRBV7-2,TGTGCCAGCAGCCCGGGGGAGACCCAGTACTTC,CASSPGETQYF
TRBJ2-3,.,.,TRBV29-1,TGCAGCGTTGAAGGGGCAGCCACAGATACGCAGTATTTT,CSVEGAATDTQYF
TRBJ1-4,.,once,TRBV18,TGTGCCAGCTCACGGACAGTCGCATCACCTAATGAAAAACTGTTTTTT,CASSRTVASPNEKLFF
TRBJ2-1,TRBD1,.,TRBV14,TGTGCCAGCAGCCGCTGGGGCCATACAGGGGGAATTTCCTACAATGAGCAGTTCTTC,CASSRWGHTGGISYNEQFF
TRBJ2-3,TRBD1,.,TRBV29-1,TGCAGCGTTGGGACAGGGGCTCCAGATACGCAGTATTTT,CSVGTGAPDTQYF
TRBJ1-4,.,.,TRBV9,TGTGCCAGCAGCGTAGGGGTAGGGCAAGGGGGGGATGAAAAACTGTTTTTT,CASSVGVGQGGDEKLFF
TRBJ1-5,TRBD1,.,TRBV19,TGTGCCAGTGGGGACAGGGCTCGTCAGCCCCAGCATTTT,CASGDRARQPQHF
TRBJ1-1,.,.,TRBV2,TGTGCCAGCATCATACAGGGAATTAACACTGAAGCTTTCTTT,CASIIQGINTEAFF
TRBJ2-7,TRBD1,few,TRBV10-2,TGCGCCAGCAGTGAGTCCTCGGGACAGACCTACGAGCAGTACTTC,CASSESSGQTYEQYF
TRBJ2-5,.,.,TRBV7-2,TGTGCCAGCAGCTGGGCAGAAGAGACCCAGTACTTC,CASSWAEETQYF
TRBJ2-7,TRBD1,.,TRBV5-4,TGTGCCAGCAGCTTGGAGACCAGGGGGGAGCAGTACTTC,CASSLETRGEQYF
TRBJ2-7,TRBD2,.,TRBV6-6,TGTGCCAGCAGCCTACTAGCGAGCCTCTACGAGCAGTACTTC,CASSLLASLYEQYF
TRBJ2-2,TRBD2,few,TRBV7-2,TGTGCCAGCAGCCCGGGGGGGCTCGGCGGGGAGCTGTTTTTT,CASSPGGLGGELFF
TRBJ2-3,.,.,TRBV24-1,TGTGCCACCAGTGATATCGGGGGCACAGATACGCAGTATTTT,CATSDIGGTDTQYF
TRBJ2-3,.,.,TRBV10-3,TGTGCCATCAGTGAGCCCAGCGCTCGAACTAGCACAGATACGCAGTATTTT,CAISEPSARTSTDTQYF
TRBJ2-7,.,.,TRBV7-9,TGTGCCAGCAGCTCAGTGGGTTCGGGGATAAACGAGCAGTACTTC,CASSSVGSGINEQYF
TRBJ2-2,.,.,TRBV4-1,TGCGCCAGCAGCCAAGAAACAGGGAAATTGTCCGGGGAGCTGTTTTTT,CASSQETGKLSGELFF
TRBJ2-5,TRBD1,.,TRBV9,TGTGCCAGCAGCTTCCGTAGGGGGACAGGAGGCTACCAAGAGACCCAGTACTTC,CASSFRRGTGGYQETQYF
TRBJ1-4,.,.,TRBV6-6,TGTGCGTCAGGGGAAAAACTGTTTTTT,CASGEKLFF
TRBJ2-1,TRBD1,.,TRBV27,TGTGCCAGCAGTTCACTAGGGGACAGCCGGCCCAATGAGCAGTTCTTC,CASSSLGDSRPNEQFF
TRBJ2-1,TRBD2,.,TRBV5-1,TGCGCCAGCAGCTTCGAGCGGCTAGCGGGGGGTTGGGATGAGCAGTTCTTC,CASSFERLAGGWDEQFF
TRBJ1-1,.,.,TRBV3-1/TRBV3-2,TGTGCCAGCAGCCGACCGGGACAACTGAACACTGAAGCTTTCTTT,CASSRPGQLNTEAFF
TRBJ1-3,.,.,TRBV12-5,TGTGCTAGTGGCCCACAGGGCCTCCCTGGAAACACCATATATTTT,CASGPQGLPGNTIYF
TRBJ2-1,.,.,TRBV5-8,TGTGCCAGCAGCTTGGTCTTTAGCGGAGGGGCCAATGAGCAGTTCTTC,CASSLVFSGGANEQFF
TRBJ1-6,.,.,TRBV2,TGTGCCAGCAGTGACGGGGGGGCGGGTTCACCCCTCCACTTT,CASSDGGAGSPLHF
TRBJ2-7,TRBD1,.,TRBV15,TGTGCCACCAGCAGAGGAGGGACAGTAAAAGCCTACGAGCAGTACTTC,CATSRGGTVKAYEQYF
TRBJ1-5,.,.,TRBV28,TGTGCCAGCAGTTGGGGGGGGACAAGCAATCAGCCCCAGCATTTT,CASSWGGTSNQPQHF
TRBJ1-3,.,.,TRBV5-5,TGTGCCAGCAGCACCTACAGGGTGAGCTCTGGAAACACCATATATTTT,CASSTYRVSSGNTIYF
TRBJ2-7,TRBD1,.,TRBV15,TGTGCCACCAGCAGAGGGGGGACAGGGGGCAGCGAGCAGTACTTC,CATSRGGTGGSEQYF
TRBJ1-5,TRBD1,.,TRBV27,TGTGCCAGCAGTCCAACTACCGGGACAGGGGGTGGTTTTCCCCAGCATTTT,CASSPTTGTGGGFPQHF
TRBJ2-7,.,.,TRBV6-5,TGTGCCAGCACCCGGGTGGACAGCTCCTACGAGCAGTACTTC,CASTRVDSSYEQYF
TRBJ2-1,.,.,TRBV29-1,TGCAGCGCCGAGACAGGTAGGAACAATGAGCAGTTCTTC,CSAETGRNNEQFF
TRBJ2-2,TRBD2,few,TRBV4-2,TGTGCCAGCAGCCGCCGACTAGCGGGGGCCATTTACACCGGGGAGCTGTTTTTT,CASSRRLAGAIYTGELFF
TRBJ2-5,.,.,TRBV6-6,TGTGCCAGCAGAGAAAGGGGTCTCCAAGAGACCCAGTACTTC,CASRERGLQETQYF
TRBJ2-7,TRBD1,.,TRBV5-1,TGCGCCAGCAGCTCCCGACAGGGTTCCTACGAGCAGTACTTC,CASSSRQGSYEQYF
TRBJ2-1,TRBD2,.,TRBV5-1,TGCGCCAGCAGAGCAGGCCTAAGCGGGGGGAACGACAATGAGCAGTTCTTC,CASRAGLSGGNDNEQFF
TRBJ1-4,TRBD1,.,TRBV18,TGTGCCAGCTCACCATCTTCAGGGGGCTGGAATGAAAAACTGTTTTTT,CASSPSSGGWNEKLFF
TRBJ2-7,.,once,TRBV3-1/TRBV3-2,TGTGCCAGCAGCCAAGAAAAAGGGGCCTCAAGGGGCGAGCAGTACTTC,CASSQEKGASRGEQYF